What follows are 29 T cell receptor beta chains derived from one specimen sequenced in a study of post-analysis software for immune sequencing data. Prepared TCR beta cDNA libraries contained unique molecular identifiers. One entry per CDR3 protein results from TCRdb running MiXCR on the PCR reads. The table includes roughly 580,000 distinct CDR3 sequences, roughly 45% detected once. The antigens these receptors bind are not known. Study-wide results and caveats: TRBV5-6, TRBV5-1 and TRBV20-1 were among roughly 5 TRBV segments more frequent in patients than controls.

Material for sequencing was blood. The receptors were gathered from a girl between 5 and 17 years old with multiple sclerosis.

This clonotype was detected a few times. The chain has TRBV15 and TRBJ2-5; 7 nucleotides match TRBD1. J was trimmed by 1 base and V by 2 bases; bases with no gene match: 4. This CDR3 spans 15 amino acids. Per the germline V gene, CDR1 is LNHNV and CDR2 is YYDKDF (reference sequence). The CDR3 spells CATSRHGQVQETQYF. CDR3 nucleotides: TGTGCCACCAGCAGACATGGACAGGTCCAAGAGACCCAGTACTTC.

V usage is TRBV7-8 and J usage is TRBJ2-3; 12 nucleotides line up with TRBD2. V shed 8 bases, J shed 2 bases, and the junction held 5 bases outside the gene matches. Germline V gene sequence: CDR1 SGHVS, CDR2 FQNEAQ. The CDR3 is 15 residues long. The chain's CDR3 is CASYGLAGNTDTQYF. DNA for the CDR3: TGTGCCAGCTACGGACTAGCGGGGAACACAGATACGCAGTATTTT.

This clonotype was observed a handful of times. The chain recombines TRBV29-1 with TRBJ2-1; D is possibly TRBD1 (5 bases). The CDR3 is made up of 14 amino acids. Germline V CDR1 and CDR2: SQVTM, ANQGSEA. V lost 2 bases, J lost 1 base, and 9 bases lay in between. The CDR3 protein is CSVEYRLSYNEQFF. As DNA, the CDR3 is TGCAGCGTTGAATACAGGTTATCCTACAATGAGCAGTTCTTC.

This clonotype came up a few times. The chain couples TRBV3-1 to TRBJ2-1; 11 nucleotides agree with TRBD2. The CDR3 is 18 residues long. V trimming: 1 base; J trimming: 3 bases; junction bases outside the gene matches: 8. The germline CDR1 and CDR2 sequences are LGHDT and YNNKEL (reference sequence). CDR3 residues: CASSQGSSGGAGYNEQFF. The CDR3 DNA reads as TGTGCCAGCAGCCAAGGAAGTAGCGGGGGGGCGGGCTACAATGAGCAGTTCTTC.

This clonotype appeared a few times. The V gene is TRBV3-1, the J gene TRBJ1-6; no reliable D call. The CDR3 has 15 amino acids. From germline, CDR1 is LGHDT and CDR2 YNNKEL (reference sequence). Trimming took 4 bases from V and 8 from J, leaving 15 bases between them. CDR3 in DNA: TGTGCCAGCAGCCTCGGGCCGTTCTACGATTCACCCCTCCACTTT. Its protein is CASSLGPFYDSPLHF.

The rearrangement joins TRBV5-1 to TRBJ1-1; 8 nucleotides line up with TRBD1. Germline lookup yields CDR1 SGHRS and CDR2 YFSETQ. V was pared by 4 bases and J by 1 base, with 6 bases of the junction left unmatched. The CDR3 runs to 15 residues. CDR3 DNA sequence: TGCGCCAGCAGCCTACGGACAGGGCGGAACACTGAAGCTTTCTTT. The encoded protein is CASSLRTGRNTEAFF.

V gene TRBV10-3 combines with J gene TRBJ2-7; the match to TRBD1 covers 7 bases. In germline, CDR1 is ENHRY, CDR2 SYGVKD. This CDR3 is built from 14 residues. The V segment lost 3 bases and the J segment 1 base; nucleotides outside the gene matches: 3. CDR3 DNA: TGTGCCATCAGTGATTCGGACAGGTCCTACGAGCAGTACTTC. Its protein product is CAISDSDRSYEQYF.

The J gene is TRBJ2-7, the V gene TRBV10-3, with 11 bases lining up with TRBD2. J lost 3 bases, V lost 5 bases, and 12 bases had no gene match. This CDR3 has 17 amino acids. The germline V gene has CDR1 ENHRY and CDR2 SYGVKD. CDR3 DNA: TGTGCCATCAGTTTCCCCCCGACTAGCGGGGTAGTCTACGAGCAGTACTTC. Amino acid sequence: CAISFPPTSGVVYEQYF.

This clonotype was counted once. This sequence joins TRBV2 and TRBJ2-1; 7 bases are shared with TRBD2. Trimming cost V 6 bases and J 8 bases; bases outside gene matches: 7. The CDR3 has 13 residues. The germline CDR1 and CDR2 sequences are SNHLY and FYNNEI. The CDR3 loop is CASRRGSLDEQFF. CDR3 coding DNA: TGTGCCAGCAGGCGCGGGAGTCTAGATGAGCAGTTCTTC.

Remarks on this clonotype: An end of the junction does not agree with germline; a read error may underlie this. The J gene is TRBJ1-4, the V gene TRBV5-1; TRBD1 matches at 7 bases. CDR3 length equals 15 residues. Looked up from germline, CDR1 is SGHRS and CDR2 is YFSETQ. The CDR3, as DNA: TGCGCCAGCAGCCCGGACAGGACAACTAATGAAAAACGGTTTTTT. Amino acid sequence: CASSPDRTTNEKRFF.

The rearrangement links TRBV6-6 to TRBJ2-2; the D gene could be TRBD1 or TRBD2 (5 bases each). CDR1 is MNHNY, CDR2 SVGAGI, per germline (reference sequence). V was trimmed by 6 bases and J by 3 bases, leaving 20 bases between them. The CDR3 is made up of 17 amino acids. The CDR3 loop reads CASSLGLEGFYTGELFF. The CDR3 DNA reads as TGTGCCAGCAGCCTCGGCCTCGAGGGGTTTTACACCGGGGAGCTGTTTTTT.

The chain recombines TRBV29-1 with TRBJ2-1; weak D call: TRBD2 (5 bases). With 5 bases removed from V and 0 bases from J, the gap between germline ends came to 17 bases. This CDR3 is built from 16 residues. The germline V gene encodes CDR1 SQVTM and CDR2 ANQGSEA. The CDR3 DNA follows: TGCAGCGTTCTACTAGGAGCGGCTAGCTCCTACAATGAGCAGTTCTTC. Its protein is CSVLLGAASSYNEQFF.

This clonotype was detected only a few times. V is TRBV15 and J is TRBJ2-3, with D possibly called TRBD1 or TRBD2 (5 bases each). V lost 8 bases to trimming and J lost 2 bases, with 14 bases between them. The CDR3 consists of 14 residues. Germline loops: CDR1 LNHNV, CDR2 YYDKDF (reference sequence). CDR3 bases: TGTGCCACCTCCGGGACCGTGACCACAGATACGCAGTATTTT. Protein: CATSGTVTTDTQYF.

This clonotype was seen a handful of times. V usage is TRBV6-5 and J usage is TRBJ1-1; no clear D gene. The CDR3 consists of 11 residues. Trimming cost V 10 bases and J 5 bases, with 11 bases left between them. The V gene's germline CDR1 is MNHEY and CDR2 SVGAGI. CDR3: CATRLGTEAFF. The CDR3 nucleotides are TGTGCCACCAGACTTGGAACTGAAGCTTTCTTT.

The chain has TRBV27 and TRBJ2-7; tentative D call: TRBD1 (5 bases). CDR3 length: 17 amino acids. Germline lookup yields CDR1 MNHEY and CDR2 SMNVEV (reference sequence). V lost 3 bases and J 0 bases, leaving 18 bases between the germline ends. CDR3 DNA sequence: TGTGCCAGCAGTTTCTTGCCCCCTGGTAGGGGCTCCTACGAGCAGTACTTC. The encoded protein is CASSFLPPGRGSYEQYF.

This clonotype was counted a single time. The V and J genes are TRBV3-1 and TRBJ1-1, with 7 nucleotides matching TRBD1. With 5 bases clipped from V and 3 bases from J, the junction kept 6 bases outside the gene matches. This CDR3 is 14 amino acids long. The germline V gene has CDR1 LGHDT and CDR2 YNNKEL (reference sequence). The CDR3 DNA reads TGTGCCAGCAGCGCTTACCAGGGGGACACTGAAGCTTTCTTT. Translation gives CASSAYQGDTEAFF.

The V gene is TRBV12-3 or TRBV12-4, the J gene TRBJ2-7, with 7 positions matching TRBD2. CDR3 length: 14 amino acids. With V trimmed by 8 bases and J by 10 bases, 17 bases remained unmatched. The CDR3 coding sequence is TGTGCCAGCGGGGGGGGTGCCCCTAATGAGGCCCAGTACTTC. Amino acid sequence: CASGGGAPNEAQYF.

This sequence joins TRBV12-3 or TRBV12-4 and TRBJ1-1, with D perhaps matching TRBD1 (6 bases). CDR3 length equals 13 residues. Deletions cut 5 bases from V and 4 bases from J, with 11 bases between. CDR3: CASSRTASTEAFF. As DNA, the CDR3 is TGTGCCAGCAGTAGGACAGCCAGCACTGAAGCTTTCTTT.

The chain is built from TRBV5-1 and TRBJ1-2, with TRBD1 matching over 8 bases. The V and J ends lost 5 bases and 4 bases, in that order; junction bases with no gene match: 13. This CDR3 has 16 amino acids. Per germline, CDR1 SGHRS and CDR2 YFSETQ. The CDR3 region is CASSLTGTGSSYGYTF. In DNA, the CDR3 is TGCGCCAGCAGTCTAACCGGGACAGGTTCCTCCTATGGCTACACCTTC. Variable domain in full (rest from reference TRBV5-1 and TRBJ1-2): KAGVTQTPRYLIKTRGQQVTLSCSPISGHRSVSWYQQTPGQGLQFLFEYFSETQRNKGNFPGRFSGRQFSNSRSEMNVSTLELGDSALYLCASSLTGTGSSYGYTFGSGTRLTVV.

This rearrangement joins TRBV12-3 or TRBV12-4 to TRBJ2-1; tentative D call: TRBD2 (6 bases). V was clipped by 7 bases and J by 5 bases, with 9 bases between them. This CDR3 contains 12 residues. The CDR3 nucleotides read TGTGCCAGCAAACTAGCCAACAATGAGCAGTTCTTC. It specifies CASKLANNEQFF.

The CDR3 reads CASSFRPGVINEQFF. The CDR3 DNA reads as TGTGCCAGCAGCTTTAGGCCGGGGGTAATAAATGAGCAGTTCTTC. The chain uses TRBV7-9 and TRBJ2-1; D is perhaps TRBD2 (6 bases). Trimming took off 3 bases at V and 7 bases at J, with 16 bases between the two ends. The CDR3 runs to 15 residues. The V gene's germline CDR1 is SEHNR and CDR2 FQNEAQ (reference sequence). The full variable domain, with the rest looked up from reference TRBV7-9 and TRBJ2-1, is DTGVSQNPRHKITKRGQNVTFRCDPISEHNRLYWYRQTLGQGPEFLTYFQNEAQLEKSRLLSDRFSAERPKGSFSTLEIQRTEQGDSAMYLCASSFRPGVINEQFFGPGTRLTVL.

This chain joins TRBV4-1 and TRBJ1-2; D remains ambiguous. This CDR3 spans 14 amino acids. The germline V gene encodes CDR1 MGHRA and CDR2 YSYEKL. V dropped 0 bases and J dropped 2 bases, with 7 bases sitting between them. CDR3 loop: CASSQDTENYGYTF. CDR3 coding DNA: TGCGCCAGCAGCCAAGATACAGAGAACTATGGCTACACCTTC.

With regard to this clonotype: The CDR3 does not end in the conserved phenylalanine or tryptophan, so this is likely a read error. V usage is TRBV29-1 and J usage is TRBJ2-5; D might be TRBD2 (6 bases). Germline V CDR1 and CDR2: SQVTM, ANQGSEA. V was trimmed by 4 bases and J by 4 bases, leaving 16 bases between them. The CDR3 is 14 residues long. Here the CDR3 reads CSVVGTGFSETQYL. CDR3 coding DNA: TGCAGCGTTGTAGGGACTGGATTTTCAGAGACCCAGTACTTA.

This chain joins TRBV14 and TRBJ2-1; D call uncertain. Germline lookup yields CDR1 SGHDN and CDR2 FVKESK. The CDR3 covers 14 residues. Between the trimmed V and J ends, which lost 7 bases and 0 bases, there was a span of 10 bases. The CDR3 spells CASNPGVSYNEQFF. Written as DNA, the CDR3 is TGTGCCAGCAACCCTGGCGTCTCCTACAATGAGCAGTTCTTC.

V is TRBV10-3 and J is TRBJ2-1; TRBD2 is a possible D gene (6 bases). Trimming cost V 8 bases and J 4 bases, with 12 bases left between them. The length of the CDR3 is 13 residues. The germline gives CDR1 ENHRY, CDR2 SYGVKD. CDR3 nucleotide sequence: TGTGCCATCCAAAAGCTAGCGTACAATGAGCAGTTCTTC. Protein sequence: CAIQKLAYNEQFF.

This rearrangement joins TRBV3-1 to TRBJ2-3; 9 nucleotides line up with TRBD2. V lost 5 bases and J lost 2; bases outside the gene matches: 5. The germline V gene has CDR1 LGHDT and CDR2 YNNKEL (reference sequence). The CDR3 runs to 15 residues. In DNA, the CDR3 is TGTGCCAGCAGCGCCGGGACTAGCATCACAGATACGCAGTATTTT. This sequence encodes CASSAGTSITDTQYF.

A few counts support this clonotype. V and J are TRBV4-2 and TRBJ2-1, with 8 positions matching TRBD2. This CDR3 has 17 residues. Per the germline V gene, CDR1 is LGHNA and CDR2 is YNFKEQ. After removal of 0 bases from V and 4 bases from J, the junction contained 8 bases not matched to a gene. CDR3 coding DNA: TGTGCCAGCAGCCAAGATCTCCCCGGGAGGGAATACAATGAGCAGTTCTTC. Its protein is CASSQDLPGREYNEQFF.

With regard to this clonotype: This is likely a read error, given that the CDR3 carries no conserved phenylalanine or tryptophan at its end. The CDR3 is CASSDGDRETQYC. CDR3 nucleotides: TGTGCCAGCAGCGACGGGGACAGGGAGACCCAGTACTGC. This chain links TRBV5-5 with TRBJ2-5, with TRBD1 identical over 8 bases. Germline V gene data show CDR1 as SGHKS and CDR2 as YYEKEE (reference sequence). Trimming took 4 bases from V and 5 from J; bases not matched to a gene: 4. CDR3 size: 13 residues.

This rearrangement joins TRBV24-1 to TRBJ2-1; 14 positions match TRBD2. Germline CDR1 and CDR2: KGHDR and SFDVKD. This CDR3 comprises 17 residues. Losses at the gene ends were 3 bases for V and 9 bases for J; bases not matched to a gene: 9. In DNA form, the CDR3 reads TGTGCCACCAGTGATCCTCCCGGGACTAGCGGGAGAGGTGAGCAGTTCTTC. Its protein product is CATSDPPGTSGRGEQFF.